What follows are 13 T cell receptor beta chains derived from one specimen sequenced in a study of T cell clones after liver transplantation (dated by TCRdb to the late 2010s). The protocol used for the library was the immunoSEQ multiplex PCR assay. TCRdb limited this immuneACCESS table to in-frame rearrangements with V and J called. A share of clones is missing; checked studies link under half to unresolved V genes, and the rest is unexplained. Recorded for this sample are some 70,000 clones; 75% to 90% of them occurred a single time. About 0.63% of the sample is held by the ten biggest clonotypes. Interpreted using the paper, the time point label stands for: pre-transplant. The sequences come from CD4+ T cells from blood, collected before liver transplant. The receptors stem from a human donor who received a liver transplant.

The chain employs TRBV18 and TRBJ1-1; D is unclear. Germline assignment: CDR1 KGHSH and CDR2 LQKENI. Trimming took 3 bases from V and 1 from J, leaving 9 bases between them. The CDR3 loop spans 14 amino acids. The CDR3 region has the DNA TGTGCCAGCTCACCCTATACGGAGAACACTGAAGCTTTCTTT. It translates to CASSPYTENTEAFF. Full variable domain (outside the CDR3, taken from reference TRBV18 and TRBJ1-1): NAGVMQNPRHLVRRRGQEARLRCSPMKGHSHVYWYRQLPEEGLKFMVYLQKENIIDESGMPKERFSAEFPKEGPSILRIQQVVRGDSAAYFCASSPYTENTEAFFGQGTRLTVV.

This rearrangement joins TRBV19 to TRBJ1-5, with 7 nucleotides matching TRBD1. The CDR3 extends over 17 amino acids. The V gene end was trimmed by 7 bases and the J gene end by 0 bases; junction bases not matched to a gene: 12. Looked up from germline, CDR1 is LNHDA and CDR2 is SQIVND (reference sequence). Here the CDR3 reads CASKIRGGQNSNQPQHF. CDR3 nucleotides: TGTGCCAGTAAAATCAGGGGGGGGCAAAATAGCAATCAGCCCCAGCATTTT. Based on the CDR3 plus reference TRBV19 and TRBJ1-5, the full variable domain is DGGITQSPKYLFRKEGQNVTLSCEQNLNHDAMYWYRQDPGQGLRLIYYSQIVNDFQKGDIAEGYSVSREKKESFPLTVTSAQKNPTAFYLCASKIRGGQNSNQPQHFGDGTRLSIL.

The rearrangement uses TRBV5-4 and TRBJ2-5; TRBD2 matches 14 bases. The CDR3 is made up of 18 amino acids. CDR1 and CDR2 from the germline V gene are SGHNT and YYREEE (reference sequence). J gave up 4 bases and V 3 bases, and 11 bases lay outside the gene matches. The CDR3 loop is CASSYPPTSGRAPETQYF. The CDR3 DNA is TGTGCCAGCAGCTATCCTCCGACTAGCGGGAGGGCCCCAGAGACCCAGTACTTC.

V is TRBV5-6 and J is TRBJ2-7; the D gene is possibly TRBD2 (5 bases). Germline assignment: CDR1 SGHDT and CDR2 YYEEEE. The CDR3 spans 13 residues. Trimming pared 4 bases from V and 7 bases from J, leaving 15 bases between. Here the CDR3 DNA reads TGTGCCAGCAGCGCTACGGACTCTATGGAGCAGTACTTC. It encodes CASSATDSMEQYF.

V and J are TRBV30 and TRBJ1-5; D call uncertain. V was pared by 3 bases and J by 7 bases, with 19 bases between. This CDR3 contains 15 residues. CDR1 is GTSNPN, CDR2 SVGIG, per germline (reference sequence). The CDR3 loop is CAWSPETLTQQPQHF. Written as DNA, the CDR3 is TGTGCCTGGAGCCCCGAGACCCTTACCCAACAGCCCCAGCATTTT.

V and J are TRBV7-9 and TRBJ2-5, with D possibly matching TRBD2 (5 bases). The CDR3 totals 15 residues. Germline lookup yields CDR1 SEHNR and CDR2 FQNEAQ (reference sequence). V dropped 5 bases and J dropped 4 bases, with 17 bases sitting between them. In DNA form, the CDR3 reads TGTGCCAGCAGCCCCGCCCGGGCGGGCGGAGAGACCCAGTACTTC. The encoded protein is CASSPARAGGETQYF. The variable domain in full, completed from reference TRBV7-9 and TRBJ2-5, reads DTGVSQNPRHKITKRGQNVTFRCDPISEHNRLYWYRQTLGQGPEFLTYFQNEAQLEKSRLLSDRFSAERPKGSFSTLEIQRTEQGDSAMYLCASSPARAGGETQYFGPGTRLLVL.

V and J are TRBV28 and TRBJ2-5; 8 nucleotides agree with TRBD2. The CDR3 has 15 residues. The V segment lost 4 bases and the J segment 2 bases; nucleotides outside the gene matches: 6. Germline values: CDR1 MDHEN, CDR2 SYDVKM. The CDR3 protein is CASSYGSGGQETQYF. In nucleotides, the CDR3 is TGTGCCAGCAGTTATGGTTCGGGAGGGCAAGAGACCCAGTACTTC.

The chain carries TRBV19 and TRBJ1-5; D not certain. The CDR3 spans 14 residues. Germline-derived CDR1 and CDR2 are LNHDA and SQIVND (reference sequence). The V gene lost 6 bases and the J gene lost 2 bases, with 11 bases spanning the gap. The CDR3 loop is CASSDTVGNQPQHF. CDR3 in DNA: TGTGCCAGTAGCGACACAGTGGGCAATCAGCCCCAGCATTTT.

The CDR3 DNA is TGTGCCAGCTCACCTAATCTGAAGGAGACCCAGTACTTC. This gives the protein CASSPNLKETQYF. The V and J genes are TRBV18 and TRBJ2-5; D is undetermined. The CDR3 extends over 13 amino acids. The ends were cut back, 3 bases at V and 5 bases at J, with 10 bases in the middle. The germline V gene encodes CDR1 KGHSH and CDR2 LQKENI.

The chain recombines TRBV7-2 with TRBJ2-2; D possibly uses TRBD1 or TRBD2 (7 bases each). Trimming took 5 bases from V and 5 from J, leaving 15 bases between them. CDR1 is SGHTA, CDR2 FQGNSA, per germline. CDR3 size: 15 residues. The CDR3 protein is CASSAFRGGTGELFF. CDR3 nucleotides: TGTGCCAGCAGCGCTTTCAGGGGGGGGACCGGGGAGCTGTTTTTT.

The chain recombines TRBV6-6 with TRBJ1-1; no definite D call. The CDR3 contains 14 residues. Trimming took 3 bases from V and 2 from J, leaving 10 bases between them. Looked up from germline, CDR1 is MNHNY and CDR2 is SVGAGI (reference sequence). The CDR3 reads CASSYGRYNTEAFF. Here the CDR3 DNA reads TGTGCCAGCAGTTATGGGCGTTACAACACTGAAGCTTTCTTT.

This clone was seen a handful of times. The J gene is TRBJ2-1, the V gene TRBV5-1, with a possible D match to TRBD1 (5 bases). The germline V gene has CDR1 SGHRS and CDR2 YFSETQ. The CDR3 is 13 amino acids. Trimming took off 0 bases at V and 9 bases at J, with 10 bases between the two ends. The CDR3 is CASSLARAGEQFF. In DNA form, the CDR3 reads TGCGCCAGCAGCTTGGCCAGGGCAGGTGAGCAGTTCTTC.

The chain employs TRBV6-1 and TRBJ1-2, with no clear D. In germline, CDR1 is MNHNS, CDR2 SASEGT. CDR3 length: 15 residues. Trimming cost V 5 bases and J 1 base, with 14 bases left between them. The CDR3 DNA reads TGTGCCAGCAGTAAAATCGCGGGAGTTAACTATGGCTACACCTTC. This codes for CASSKIAGVNYGYTF.